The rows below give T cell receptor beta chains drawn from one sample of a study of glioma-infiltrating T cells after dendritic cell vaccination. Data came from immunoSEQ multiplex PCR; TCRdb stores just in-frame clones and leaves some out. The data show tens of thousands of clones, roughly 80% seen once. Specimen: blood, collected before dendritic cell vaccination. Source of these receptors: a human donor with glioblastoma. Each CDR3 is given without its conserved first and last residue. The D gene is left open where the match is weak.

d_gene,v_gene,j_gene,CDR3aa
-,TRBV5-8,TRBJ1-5,ASTRDYNQPQH
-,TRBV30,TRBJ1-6,AWSRGSDNSPLH
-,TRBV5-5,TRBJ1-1,ASSTQRQYITEAF
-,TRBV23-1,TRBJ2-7,ASSQSSQIYEQY
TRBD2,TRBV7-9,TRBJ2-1,ASSLLPGGGRNEQF
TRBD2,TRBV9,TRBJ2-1,ASSVSQRGANEQF
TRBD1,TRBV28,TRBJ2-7,ASSTGTGGSEQY
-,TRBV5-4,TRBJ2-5,ASSLEVTQAGKTQY
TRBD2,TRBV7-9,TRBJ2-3,ASSSGGVNTQY
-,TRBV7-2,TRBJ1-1,ASSPLRGPGNTEAF
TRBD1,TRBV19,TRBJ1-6,ASSRDRDRNSPLH
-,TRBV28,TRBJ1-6,ASTPLGVFKGTPLH
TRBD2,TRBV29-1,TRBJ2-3,SVDNLASGGPDTQY
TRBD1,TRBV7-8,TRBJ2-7,ASSPRQGATSYEQY
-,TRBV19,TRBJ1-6,ASSIQGQGNSPLH
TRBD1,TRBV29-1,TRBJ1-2,SVVTRQGVKHGYT
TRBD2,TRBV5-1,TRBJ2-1,ASSLGGGINEQF
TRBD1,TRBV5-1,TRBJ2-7,ASSLALGTGGFYEQY